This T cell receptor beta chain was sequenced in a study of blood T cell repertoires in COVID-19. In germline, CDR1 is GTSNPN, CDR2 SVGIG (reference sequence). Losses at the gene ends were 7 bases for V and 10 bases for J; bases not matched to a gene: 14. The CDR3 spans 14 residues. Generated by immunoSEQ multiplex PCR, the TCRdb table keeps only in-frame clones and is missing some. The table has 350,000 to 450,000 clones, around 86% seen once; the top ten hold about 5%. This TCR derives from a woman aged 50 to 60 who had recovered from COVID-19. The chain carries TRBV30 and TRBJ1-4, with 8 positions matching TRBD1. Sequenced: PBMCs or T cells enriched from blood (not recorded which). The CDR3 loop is CASEIPSGQGKLFF. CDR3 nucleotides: TGTGCCTCGGAAATTCCCTCCGGACAGGGAAAACTGTTTTTT.